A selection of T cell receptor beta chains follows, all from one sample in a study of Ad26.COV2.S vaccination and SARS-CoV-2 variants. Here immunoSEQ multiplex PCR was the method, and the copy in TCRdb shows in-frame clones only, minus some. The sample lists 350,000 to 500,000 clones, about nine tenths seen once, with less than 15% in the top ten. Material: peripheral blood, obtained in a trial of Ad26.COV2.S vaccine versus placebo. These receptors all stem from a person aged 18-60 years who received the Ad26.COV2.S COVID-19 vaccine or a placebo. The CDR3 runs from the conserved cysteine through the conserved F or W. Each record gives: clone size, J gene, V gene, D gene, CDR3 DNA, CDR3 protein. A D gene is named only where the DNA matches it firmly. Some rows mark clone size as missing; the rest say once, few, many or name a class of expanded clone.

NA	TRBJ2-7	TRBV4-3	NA	TGCGCCAGCAGCCAAAATCTTCCCCGAGGGGGGCAGACCTACGAGCAGTACTTC	CASSQNLPRGGQTYEQYF
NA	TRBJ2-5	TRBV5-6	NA	TGTGCCAGCAGCTTGGTACGGGGGCCGTGGGAGACCCAGTACTTC	CASSLVRGPWETQYF
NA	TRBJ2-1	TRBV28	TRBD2	TGTGCCAGCAGTTTGGGCGGGAGCCGGGTCCACAATGAGCAGTTCTTC	CASSLGGSRVHNEQFF
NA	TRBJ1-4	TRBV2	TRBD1	TGTGCCAGCACCCTGGACAGGGTGAACGAAAAACTGTTTTTT	CASTLDRVNEKLFF
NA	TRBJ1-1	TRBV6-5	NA	TGTGCCAGCAGTTACGGTAGTGAGGGAAGGGGGGCTGAAGCTTTCTTT	CASSYGSEGRGAEAFF
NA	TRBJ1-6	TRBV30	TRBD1	TGTGCCTGGGCTCCACTAGACAGGGAGGATTCACCCCTCCACTTT	CAWAPLDREDSPLHF
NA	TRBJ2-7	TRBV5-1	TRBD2	TGCGCCAGCAGCTTGGGGCTAGCGGGAGTTACCTACGAGCAGTACTTC	CASSLGLAGVTYEQYF
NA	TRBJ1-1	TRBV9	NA	TGTGCCAGCAGCGTAGCTGTGGGGTCATCGAACACTGAAGCTTTCTTT	CASSVAVGSSNTEAFF
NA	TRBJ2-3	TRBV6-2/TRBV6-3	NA	TGTGCCAGCAGTTACATTAGCACAGATACGCAGTATTTT	CASSYISTDTQYF
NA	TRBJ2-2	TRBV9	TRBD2	TGTGCCAGCAGTGTTAGCGGGAGAGGGACCACCGGGGAGCTGTTTTTT	CASSVSGRGTTGELFF
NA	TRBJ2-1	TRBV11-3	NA	TGTGCCAGCAGCTTAGCGGGCCACAATGAGCAGTTCTTC	CASSLAGHNEQFF
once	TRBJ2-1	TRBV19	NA	TGTGCCAGTGATGAGGGAGGCAGTTACAATGAGCAGTTCTTC	CASDEGGSYNEQFF
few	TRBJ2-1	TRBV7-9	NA	TGTGCCAGCAGCCCCGCAGGGGTCTCCTACAATGAGCAGTTCTTC	CASSPAGVSYNEQFF
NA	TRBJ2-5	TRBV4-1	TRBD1	TGCGCCAGCAGCCAAATGGACAGGGGACAAGAGACCCAGTACTTC	CASSQMDRGQETQYF
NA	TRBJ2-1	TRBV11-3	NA	TGTGCCAGCAGCCCCACCACTCGTTCAAGCGACGAGCAGTTCTTC	CASSPTTRSSDEQFF
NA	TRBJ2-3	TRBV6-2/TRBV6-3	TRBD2	TGTGCCAGCAGCCCCGGGACTAGCGGGAGGGTTACGCAGTATTTT	CASSPGTSGRVTQYF
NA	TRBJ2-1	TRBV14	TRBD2	TGTGCCAGCAGCCAAACTAGCGGGAGGGCATTTGAGCAGTTCTTC	CASSQTSGRAFEQFF
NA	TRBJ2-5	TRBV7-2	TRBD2	TGTGCCAGCAGCGGGGGACTAGGATTCGGGACCCAGTACTTC	CASSGGLGFGTQYF
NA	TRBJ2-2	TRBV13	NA	TGTGCCAGCAGCTACGGACTACGTGGGACCGGGGAGCTGTTTTTT	CASSYGLRGTGELFF
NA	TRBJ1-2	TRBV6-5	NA	TGTGCCAGCAGTCCAAACAGGGTATTAGACTATGGCTACACCTTC	CASSPNRVLDYGYTF
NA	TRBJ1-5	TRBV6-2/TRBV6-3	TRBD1	TGTGCCAGCAGTTACAAGTGGGCAGGGGGGAAGCAGCCCCAGCATTTT	CASSYKWAGGKQPQHF
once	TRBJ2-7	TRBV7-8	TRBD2	TGTGCCAGCAGCAGGAGTGCCGGGACTAGCTCTTACGAGCAGTACTTC	CASSRSAGTSSYEQYF
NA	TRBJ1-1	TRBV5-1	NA	TGCGCCAGCAGCTTAAACACGGCGAACACTGAAGCTTTCTTT	CASSLNTANTEAFF
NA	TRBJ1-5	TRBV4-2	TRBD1	TGTGCCAGCAGCCAAGAAATAGGACAGGGGAGCAATCAGCCCCAGCATTTT	CASSQEIGQGSNQPQHF
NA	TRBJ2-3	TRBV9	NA	TGTGCCAGCAGCGTAAGAGGGCACACAGATACGCAGTATTTT	CASSVRGHTDTQYF
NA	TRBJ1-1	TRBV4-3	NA	TGCGCCAGCAGCCAAGCCCATCAGGGACGGACTGAAGCTTTCTTT	CASSQAHQGRTEAFF
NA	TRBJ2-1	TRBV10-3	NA	TGTGCCATCAGTGAGTCCGAAGGGGATGAGCAGTTCTTC	CAISESEGDEQFF
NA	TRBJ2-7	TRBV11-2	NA	TGTGCCAGCAGCTTAGTGGCCGGGGGACCCTACGAGCAGTACTTC	CASSLVAGGPYEQYF
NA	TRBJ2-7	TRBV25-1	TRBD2	TGTGCCAGCAGTGATAGCGGGAGGGCCTACGAGCAGTACTTC	CASSDSGRAYEQYF
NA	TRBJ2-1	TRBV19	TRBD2	TGTGCCAGTAGTAGGGAGGGTCACTCCTACAATGAGCAGTTCTTC	CASSREGHSYNEQFF
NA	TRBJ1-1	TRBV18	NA	TGTGCCAGCTCACCAGGGCGGTGGGGCGACGTTGAAGCTTTCTTT	CASSPGRWGDVEAFF
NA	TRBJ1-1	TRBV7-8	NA	TGTGCCAGCAGCCCAAATTCGGGGAGTTTCATGAACACTGAAGCTTTCTTT	CASSPNSGSFMNTEAFF
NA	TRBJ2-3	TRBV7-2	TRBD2	TGTGCCAGCGGCCAGCGGGGGTCTAGCACAGATACGCAGTATTTT	CASGQRGSSTDTQYF
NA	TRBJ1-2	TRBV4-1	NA	TGCGCCAGCAGCCAAGTATCCATGTCCTATGGCTACACCTTC	CASSQVSMSYGYTF
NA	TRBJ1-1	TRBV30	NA	TGTGCCTGGAGTAGACAATCAAACACTGAAGCTTTCTTT	CAWSRQSNTEAFF
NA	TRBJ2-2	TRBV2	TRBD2	TGTGCCAGCAAGCTGTGGTGGGGGACTAGCATAGTCGGGGAGCTGTTTTTT	CASKLWWGTSIVGELFF
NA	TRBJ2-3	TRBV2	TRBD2	TGTGCCAGCGGAAATTTAGCGGGAGGCACAGATACGCAGTATTTT	CASGNLAGGTDTQYF
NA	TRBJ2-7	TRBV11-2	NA	TGTGCCAGCAGCTTAGCCCCAGAGCAGTACTTC	CASSLAPEQYF
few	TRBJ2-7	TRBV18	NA	TGTGCCAGCTCATTGTCGCAATCCTACGAGCAGTACTTC	CASSLSQSYEQYF
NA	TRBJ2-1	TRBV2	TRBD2	TGTGCCAGCAAGATAGCGGGAGATGAGCAGTTCTTC	CASKIAGDEQFF
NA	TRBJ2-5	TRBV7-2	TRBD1	TGTGCCAGCAGCTTTAGTTCGACGCAGGACAGGAGGTACTTC	CASSFSSTQDRRYF
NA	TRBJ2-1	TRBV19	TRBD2	TGTGCCAGTAGTCCTCCACTAGCGGGAGTTTCCTACAATGAGCAGTTCTTC	CASSPPLAGVSYNEQFF
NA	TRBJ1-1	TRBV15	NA	TGTGCCACCAGCAGAGGAACAGCGTTGAACACTGAAGCTTTCTTT	CATSRGTALNTEAFF
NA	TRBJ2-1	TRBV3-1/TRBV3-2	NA	TGTGCCAGCAGCCAAGATACAATGGTCAATGAGCAGTTCTTC	CASSQDTMVNEQFF
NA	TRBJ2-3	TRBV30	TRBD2	TGTGCCTGGAAGGGACTAGCAACGGGCACAGATACGCAGTATTTT	CAWKGLATGTDTQYF
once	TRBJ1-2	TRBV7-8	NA	TGTGCCAGCAGCTTAAATGGCCCGGGGAGCTATGGCTACACCTTC	CASSLNGPGSYGYTF
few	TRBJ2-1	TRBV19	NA	TGTGCCAGTAGTCTGGGGTTGGAGCAGTTCTTC	CASSLGLEQFF
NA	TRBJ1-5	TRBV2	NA	TGTGCCAGCAAGGGGGTGGATACTAGCAATCAGCCCCAGCATTTT	CASKGVDTSNQPQHF
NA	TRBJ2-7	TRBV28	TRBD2	TGTGCCAGCAGCCCTCGGACTAGCGGGAGAGTCTACGAGCAGTACTTC	CASSPRTSGRVYEQYF
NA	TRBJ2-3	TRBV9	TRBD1	TGTGCCAGCAGCGTAGATGGTGGGGGGACAGGGTTGAAGGATACGCAGTATTTT	CASSVDGGGTGLKDTQYF
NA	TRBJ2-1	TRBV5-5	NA	TGTGCCAGCAGCTTGCACAGTACCTACAATGAGCAGTTCTTC	CASSLHSTYNEQFF
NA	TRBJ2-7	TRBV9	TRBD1	TGTGCCAGCAGCCCAGGGACAGGAACCTACGAGCAGTACTTC	CASSPGTGTYEQYF
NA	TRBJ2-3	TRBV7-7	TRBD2	TGTGCCAGCAGCTTAGGGGGAGGGCGAGCAGATACGCAGTATTTT	CASSLGGGRADTQYF